The source of this T cell receptor (beta chain) is a study of blood T cell repertoires in COVID-19. Turning to the study itself: Samples taken during acute and convalescent COVID-19 were collected in the United States, Italy and Spain. T cells, B-cell-depleted T cells, or PBMCs provided the cDNA or gDNA that served as material.

In the authors' methods: Amplifying reference gene primers gave estimates of nucleated cell counts. Assay: immunoSEQ multiplex PCR; the TCRdb copy retains only in-frame clones and omits some. The DNA was the basis for D and trimming; V, J and clone size are from that table. The sample lists over 120,000 clones; 75% to 85% were seen once. Trimming took 5 bases from V and 4 from J; bases not matched to a gene: 5. Germline V gives CDR1 SGHTA, CDR2 FQGNSA. This CDR3 is 16 amino acids long. In regard to this clone: Additional DNA sequences in this sample encode the identical CDR3.

The sequenced sample was peripheral blood. The chain couples TRBV7-2 to TRBJ2-1, with TRBD2 identical over 13 bases. The clonotype originates from a man between 65 and 85 years old who had recovered from COVID-19. CDR3 protein: CASSLGTSGTYNEQFF. CDR3 nucleotides: TGTGCCAGCAGCCTTGGGACTAGCGGGACATACAATGAGCAGTTCTTC.